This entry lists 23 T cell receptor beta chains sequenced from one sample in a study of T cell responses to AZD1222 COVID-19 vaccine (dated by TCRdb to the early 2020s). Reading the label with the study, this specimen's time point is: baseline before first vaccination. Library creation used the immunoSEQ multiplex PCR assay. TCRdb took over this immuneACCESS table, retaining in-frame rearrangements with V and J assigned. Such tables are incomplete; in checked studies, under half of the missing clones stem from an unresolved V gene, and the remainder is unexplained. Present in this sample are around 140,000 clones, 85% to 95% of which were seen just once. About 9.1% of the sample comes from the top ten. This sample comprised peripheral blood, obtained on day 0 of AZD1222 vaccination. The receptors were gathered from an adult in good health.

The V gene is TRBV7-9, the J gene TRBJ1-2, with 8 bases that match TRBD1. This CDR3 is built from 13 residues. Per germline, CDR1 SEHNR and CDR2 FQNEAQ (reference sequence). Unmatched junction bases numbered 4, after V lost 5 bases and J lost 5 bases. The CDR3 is CASSPGTGYGYTF. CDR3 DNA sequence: TGTGCCAGCAGCCCCGGGACAGGATATGGCTACACCTTC.

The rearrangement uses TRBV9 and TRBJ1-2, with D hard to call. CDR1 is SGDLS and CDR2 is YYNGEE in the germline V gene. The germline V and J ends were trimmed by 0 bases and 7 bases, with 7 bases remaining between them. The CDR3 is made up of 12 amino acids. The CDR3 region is CASSVVKSGYTF. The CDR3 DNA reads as TGTGCCAGCAGCGTAGTTAAAAGTGGCTACACCTTC.

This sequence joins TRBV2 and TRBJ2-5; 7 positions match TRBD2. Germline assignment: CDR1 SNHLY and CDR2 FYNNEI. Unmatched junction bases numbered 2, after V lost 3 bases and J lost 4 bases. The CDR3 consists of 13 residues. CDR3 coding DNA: TGTGCCAGCAGTGATGGGGGGGGAGAGACCCAGTACTTC. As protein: CASSDGGGETQYF.

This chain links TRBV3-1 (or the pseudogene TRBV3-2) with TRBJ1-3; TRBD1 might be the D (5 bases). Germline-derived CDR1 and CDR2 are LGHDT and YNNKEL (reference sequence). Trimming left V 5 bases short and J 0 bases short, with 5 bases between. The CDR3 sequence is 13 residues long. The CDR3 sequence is CASSDSSGNTIYF. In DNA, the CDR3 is TGTGCCAGCAGCGACAGCTCTGGAAACACCATATATTTT.

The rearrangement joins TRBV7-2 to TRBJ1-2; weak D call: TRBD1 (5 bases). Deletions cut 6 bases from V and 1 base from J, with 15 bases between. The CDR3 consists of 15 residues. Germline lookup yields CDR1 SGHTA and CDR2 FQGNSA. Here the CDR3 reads CASSPDRRINYGYTF. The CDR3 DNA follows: TGTGCCAGCAGTCCCGACAGAAGGATTAACTATGGCTACACCTTC.

The CDR3 reads CASSATTGVDTEAFF. The CDR3 DNA sequence: TGCGCCAGCAGCGCCACAACAGGGGTGGACACTGAAGCTTTCTTT. This chain uses TRBV5-1 with TRBJ1-1, with 7 bases aligning to TRBD1. Germline V gene lookup returns CDR1 SGHRS and CDR2 YFSETQ. The V gene end was trimmed by 4 bases and the J gene end by 3 bases; junction bases not matched to a gene: 9. This CDR3 is built from 15 residues.

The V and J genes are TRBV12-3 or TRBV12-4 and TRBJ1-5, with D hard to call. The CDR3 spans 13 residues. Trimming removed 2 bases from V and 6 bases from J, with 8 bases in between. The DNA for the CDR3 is TGTGCCAGCAGTTTAAGTCCAAGTCAGCCCCAGCATTTT. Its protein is CASSLSPSQPQHF.

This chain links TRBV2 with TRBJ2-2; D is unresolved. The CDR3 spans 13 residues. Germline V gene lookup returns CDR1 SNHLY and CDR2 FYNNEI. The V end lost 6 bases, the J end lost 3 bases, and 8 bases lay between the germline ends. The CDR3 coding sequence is TGTGCCAGCAGGGTACCGGACACCGGGGAGCTGTTTTTT. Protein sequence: CASRVPDTGELFF. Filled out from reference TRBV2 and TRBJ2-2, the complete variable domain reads EPEVTQTPSHQVTQMGQEVILRCVPISNHLYFYWYRQILGQKVEFLVSFYNNEISEKSEIFDDQFSVERPDGSNFTLKIRSTKLEDSAMYFCASRVPDTGELFFGEGSRLTVL.

CDR3 residues: CASSLGNRASDEQYF. DNA for the CDR3: TGCGCCAGCAGCTTGGGGAACAGGGCAAGCGACGAGCAGTACTTC. The chain carries TRBV5-1 and TRBJ2-7; a weak D match, TRBD1 (6 bases). V dropped 0 bases and J dropped 5 bases, with 15 bases sitting between them. The germline V gene encodes CDR1 SGHRS and CDR2 YFSETQ. The CDR3 sequence is 15 residues long.

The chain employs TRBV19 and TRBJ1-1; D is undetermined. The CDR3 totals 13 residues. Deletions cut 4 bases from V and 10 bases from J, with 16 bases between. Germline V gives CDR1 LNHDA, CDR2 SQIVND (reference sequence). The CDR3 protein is CASSKGDNLGAFF. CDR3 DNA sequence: TGTGCCAGTAGTAAGGGAGACAACCTGGGAGCTTTCTTT.

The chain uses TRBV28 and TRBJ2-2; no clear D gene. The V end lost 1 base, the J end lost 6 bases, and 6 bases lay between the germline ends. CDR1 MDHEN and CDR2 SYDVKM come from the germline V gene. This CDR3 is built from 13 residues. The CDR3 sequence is CASSLFPAGELFF. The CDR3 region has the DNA TGTGCCAGCAGTTTATTCCCCGCCGGGGAGCTGTTTTTT.

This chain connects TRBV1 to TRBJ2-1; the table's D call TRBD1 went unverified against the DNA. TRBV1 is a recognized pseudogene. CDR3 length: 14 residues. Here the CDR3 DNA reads TGCACCAGCAGCCAAGAGACACCTAACAATGAGCAGTTCTTC. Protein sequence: CTSSQETPNNEQFF.

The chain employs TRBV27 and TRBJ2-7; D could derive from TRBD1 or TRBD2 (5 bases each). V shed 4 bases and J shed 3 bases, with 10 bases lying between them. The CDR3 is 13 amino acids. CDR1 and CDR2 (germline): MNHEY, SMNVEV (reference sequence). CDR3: CASSYRDGYEQYF. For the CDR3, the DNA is TGTGCCAGCAGTTACCGGGACGGCTACGAGCAGTACTTC.

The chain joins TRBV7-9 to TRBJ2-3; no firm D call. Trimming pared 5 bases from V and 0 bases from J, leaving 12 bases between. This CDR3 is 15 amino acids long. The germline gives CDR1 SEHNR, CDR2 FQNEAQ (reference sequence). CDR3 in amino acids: CASSPAALSTDTQYF. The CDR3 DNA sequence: TGTGCCAGCAGCCCGGCCGCCCTTAGCACAGATACGCAGTATTTT. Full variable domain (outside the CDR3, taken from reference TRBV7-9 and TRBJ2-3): DTGVSQNPRHKITKRGQNVTFRCDPISEHNRLYWYRQTLGQGPEFLTYFQNEAQLEKSRLLSDRFSAERPKGSFSTLEIQRTEQGDSAMYLCASSPAALSTDTQYFGPGTRLTVL.

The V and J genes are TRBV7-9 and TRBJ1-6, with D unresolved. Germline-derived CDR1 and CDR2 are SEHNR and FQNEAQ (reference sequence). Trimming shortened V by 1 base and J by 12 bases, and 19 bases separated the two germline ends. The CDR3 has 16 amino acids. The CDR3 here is CASSLERTTAAVPLHF. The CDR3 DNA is TGTGCCAGCAGCTTAGAGAGGACTACCGCGGCAGTACCCCTCCACTTT.

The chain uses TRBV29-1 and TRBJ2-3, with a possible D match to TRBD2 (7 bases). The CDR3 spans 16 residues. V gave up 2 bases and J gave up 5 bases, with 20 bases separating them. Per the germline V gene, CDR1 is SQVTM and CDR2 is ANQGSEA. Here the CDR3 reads CSVERYLGGAEDTQYF. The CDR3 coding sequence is TGCAGCGTTGAAAGATATTTAGGGGGGGCTGAAGATACGCAGTATTTT.

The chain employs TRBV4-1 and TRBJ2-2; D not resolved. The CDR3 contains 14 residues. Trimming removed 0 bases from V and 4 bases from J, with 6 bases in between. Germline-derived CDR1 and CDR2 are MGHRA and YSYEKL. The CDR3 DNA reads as TGCGCCAGCAGCCAAGATGACCCCACCGGGGAGCTGTTTTTT. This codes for CASSQDDPTGELFF.

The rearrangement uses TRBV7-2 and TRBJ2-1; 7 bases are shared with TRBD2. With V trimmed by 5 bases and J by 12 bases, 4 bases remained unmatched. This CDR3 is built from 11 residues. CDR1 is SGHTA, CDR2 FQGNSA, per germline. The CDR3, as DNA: TGTGCCAGCAGCGGTCGGGGGGTGCAGTTCTTC. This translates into CASSGRGVQFF.

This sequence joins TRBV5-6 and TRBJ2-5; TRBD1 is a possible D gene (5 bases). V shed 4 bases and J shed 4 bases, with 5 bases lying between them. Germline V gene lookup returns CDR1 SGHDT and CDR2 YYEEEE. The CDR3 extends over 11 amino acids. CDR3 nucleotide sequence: TGTGCCAGCAGCGACAGAGAGACCCAGTACTTC. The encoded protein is CASSDRETQYF. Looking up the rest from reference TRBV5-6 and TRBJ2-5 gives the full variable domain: DAGVTQSPTHLIKTRGQQVTLRCSPKSGHDTVSWYQQALGQGPQFIFQYYEEEERQRGNFPDRFSGHQFPNYSSELNVNALLLGDSALYLCASSDRETQYFGPGTRLLVL.

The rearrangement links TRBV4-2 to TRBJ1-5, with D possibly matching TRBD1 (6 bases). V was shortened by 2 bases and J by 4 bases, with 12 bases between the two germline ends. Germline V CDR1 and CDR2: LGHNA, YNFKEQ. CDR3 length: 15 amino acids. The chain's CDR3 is CASSQNGGPNQPQHF. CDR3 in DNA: TGTGCCAGCAGCCAAAACGGGGGCCCAAATCAGCCCCAGCATTTT.

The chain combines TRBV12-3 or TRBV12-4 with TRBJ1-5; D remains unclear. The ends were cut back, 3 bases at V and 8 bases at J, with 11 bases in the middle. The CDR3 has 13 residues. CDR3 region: CASSFFFREPQHF. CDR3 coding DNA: TGTGCCAGCAGTTTTTTCTTTAGGGAGCCCCAGCATTTT.

In DNA form, the CDR3 reads TGTGCCAGCACCCCCGCGAACCGAGGGGAGACCCAGTACTTC. This sequence encodes CASTPANRGETQYF. This chain links TRBV7-2 with TRBJ2-5, with a possible D match to TRBD2 (5 bases). Germline V gene data show CDR1 as SGHTA and CDR2 as FQGNSA. The CDR3 has 14 amino acids. Between the trimmed V and J ends, which lost 7 bases and 5 bases, there was a span of 17 bases.

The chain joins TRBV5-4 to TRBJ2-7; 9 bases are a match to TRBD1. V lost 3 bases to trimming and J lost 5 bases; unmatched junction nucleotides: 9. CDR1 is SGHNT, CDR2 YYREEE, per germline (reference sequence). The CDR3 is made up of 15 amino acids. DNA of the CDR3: TGTGCCAGCAGCTGGGGGACGGGACAGGGCCACGAGCAGTACTTC. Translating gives CASSWGTGQGHEQYF.